This T cell receptor (beta chain) was observed in a study of cytomegalovirus exposure and HLA in healthy donors. Whole-study results and caveats: A later analysis, which compared TCR beta chains of equal frequency, found the HLA-associated ones more clonally expanded. V- and J-gene trimming in TCR beta was tied to a missense DCLRE1C variant by an analysis performed later.

Primers: 60 Vbeta forward and 13 Jbeta reverse. Sequenced by immunoSEQ multiplex PCR; TCRdb stores in-frame clones only, minus some. The profile shows under 70,000 clones, about three quarters of them singletons. About this clone itself: Its antigen is not known.

Per the germline V gene, CDR1 is MNHEY and CDR2 is SVGAGI. V dropped 6 bases and J dropped 3 bases, with 17 bases sitting between them. The CDR3 extends over 15 amino acids. Sequencing was performed on PBMCs. The chain has TRBV6-5 and TRBJ1-1, with D tentatively TRBD1 (5 bases). The receptor's source is a female donor in good health and CMV-seronegative. In DNA, the CDR3 is TGTGCCAGCAGAGGGGACTTAGACCTGGACACTGAAGCTTTCTTT. Residues: CASRGDLDLDTEAFF.